These 29 T cell receptor beta chains originate from one sample sequenced in a study of blood T cell repertoires in COVID-19. Sequencing used immunoSEQ multiplex PCR; TCRdb keeps in-frame clones, though not all of them. The data show 95,000 to 150,000 clones, roughly four fifths seen once. The sequenced material came from peripheral blood. These TCRs come from a human donor in a cohort sampled during active COVID-19.

With respect to this clone: The same CDR3 can be traced to other DNA sequences in this sample. This sequence joins TRBV6-5 and TRBJ2-7; TRBD1 matches at 8 bases. Germline-derived CDR1 and CDR2 are MNHEY and SVGAGI. This CDR3 has 14 amino acids. J gave up 3 bases and V 6 bases, and 7 bases lay outside the gene matches. CDR3 protein: CASSSGQGIYEQYF. CDR3 DNA sequence: TGTGCCAGCAGCTCCGGACAGGGTATCTACGAGCAGTACTTC.

This clone was seen a handful of times. In DNA form, the CDR3 reads TGTGCCAGCAGTTGGGACAGGGTCAGCTACGAGCAGTACTTC. It translates to CASSWDRVSYEQYF. The chain joins TRBV6-5 to TRBJ2-7, with 9 bases aligning to TRBD1. The V and J ends lost 4 bases and 3 bases, in that order; junction bases with no gene match: 4. The CDR3 contains 14 residues. Germline V CDR1 and CDR2: MNHEY, SVGAGI.

V is TRBV6-5 and J is TRBJ1-2; 7 nucleotides agree with TRBD1. CDR3 length equals 14 residues. The V segment lost 5 bases and the J segment 9 bases; nucleotides outside the gene matches: 12. Germline V gene sequence: CDR1 MNHEY, CDR2 SVGAGI. CDR3: CASSPVTVRGSYTF. The CDR3 region has the DNA TGTGCCAGCAGTCCCGTTACGGTCAGGGGGAGCTACACCTTC.

The V and J genes are TRBV30 and TRBJ2-7; TRBD1 aligns across 9 bases. The trim removed 2 bases at V and 1 base at J, leaving 3 bases unmatched. Germline CDR1 and CDR2: GTSNPN and SVGIG (reference sequence). The CDR3 has 14 residues. CDR3 nucleotide sequence: TGTGCCTGGAGTCTTGGGACAGGGTCCTACGAGCAGTACTTC. Its translation: CAWSLGTGSYEQYF.

This rearrangement joins TRBV11-2 to TRBJ2-1, with D possibly TRBD2 on 6 matching bases. Trimming removed 3 bases from V and 2 bases from J, with 8 bases in between. This CDR3 is 14 amino acids long. Germline V lookup: CDR1 SGHAT, CDR2 FQNNGV. The CDR3 nucleotides are TGTGCCAGCAGCTTGGCGGGACCCTACAATGAGCAGTTCTTC. This translates into CASSLAGPYNEQFF.

The V call is TRBV7-9, the J call TRBJ2-2, with 9 bases aligning to TRBD1. Unmatched junction bases numbered 10, after V lost 5 bases and J lost 6 bases. Germline CDR1 is SEHNR and CDR2 is FQNEAQ (reference sequence). The CDR3 consists of 16 residues. The CDR3 loop reads CASSDKDRGGSGELFF. CDR3 coding DNA: TGTGCCAGCAGCGATAAGGACAGGGGCGGATCCGGGGAGCTGTTTTTT.

The chain employs TRBV19 and TRBJ1-1; weak D call: TRBD1 (5 bases). This CDR3 has 12 amino acids. Between the trimmed V and J ends, which lost 7 bases and 1 base, there was a span of 7 bases. Germline V gene sequence: CDR1 LNHDA, CDR2 SQIVND (reference sequence). DNA for the CDR3: TGTGCCAGTAATGACAGGAACACTGAAGCTTTCTTT. Translation: CASNDRNTEAFF.

This clone was seen once. The J gene is TRBJ2-7, the V gene TRBV4-1, with D tentatively TRBD1 (5 bases). CDR1 and CDR2 (germline): MGHRA, YSYEKL. V gave up 0 bases and J gave up 2 bases, with 8 bases separating them. The CDR3 totals 14 residues. The chain's CDR3 is CASSQEDSTYEQYF. The CDR3 bases are TGCGCCAGCAGCCAAGAAGACAGCACCTACGAGCAGTACTTC.

The rearrangement joins TRBV6-5 to TRBJ1-1; no clear D gene. V lost 6 bases to trimming and J lost 4 bases, with 6 bases between them. CDR3 length: 11 residues. Germline V gene sequence: CDR1 MNHEY, CDR2 SVGAGI. The CDR3 region is CASRAGTEAFF. The CDR3 DNA is TGTGCCAGCAGAGCGGGCACTGAAGCTTTCTTT.

The V and J genes are TRBV6-5 and TRBJ2-7; weak D call: TRBD1 (7 bases). The germline V gene has CDR1 MNHEY and CDR2 SVGAGI. Trimming stripped 8 bases from V and 3 bases from J, with 11 bases between. The CDR3 spans 12 residues. In nucleotides, the CDR3 is TGTGCCAGCCGCGGGACAGTCTACGAGCAGTACTTC. Translation: CASRGTVYEQYF.

The genes are TRBV28 and TRBJ1-1; the D gene is possibly TRBD1 (5 bases). Germline V gene lookup returns CDR1 MDHEN and CDR2 SYDVKM. The V gene lost 6 bases and the J gene lost 0 bases, with 17 bases spanning the gap. This CDR3 comprises 16 residues. Written as DNA, the CDR3 is TGTGCCAGCAGCCACCGGGGGGGGGTGATGAACACTGAAGCTTTCTTT. Translating gives CASSHRGGVMNTEAFF.

The rearrangement links TRBV29-1 to TRBJ2-7; the match to TRBD1 covers 12 bases. The trim removed 2 bases at V and 5 bases at J, leaving 7 bases unmatched. This CDR3 spans 15 amino acids. Germline CDR1 and CDR2: SQVTM and ANQGSEA. The CDR3 DNA is TGCAGCGTTGAAAAAGGGACAGGGGGCTATGACGAGCAGTACTTC. Protein sequence: CSVEKGTGGYDEQYF.

The chain joins TRBV11-2 to TRBJ2-7; D not certain. V was shortened by 7 bases and J by 1 base, with 20 bases between the two germline ends. This CDR3 has 16 residues. Germline lookup yields CDR1 SGHAT and CDR2 FQNNGV. Written as DNA, the CDR3 is TGTGCCAGCATCGCAGGCCCCGGATCTAAGTCCTACGAGCAGTACTTC. Its protein is CASIAGPGSKSYEQYF.

This clone was observed at least ten times. The chain carries TRBV19 and TRBJ2-7; D possibly corresponds to TRBD1 (5 bases). The CDR3 contains 13 residues. Trimming shortened V by 5 bases and J by 6 bases, and 14 bases separated the two germline ends. Germline lookup yields CDR1 LNHDA and CDR2 SQIVND (reference sequence). CDR3 DNA sequence: TGTGCCAGTAGTCACGGAGCCAGGGCCGAGCAGTACTTC. It translates to CASSHGARAEQYF.

The rearrangement uses TRBV19 and TRBJ2-7; 8 nucleotides line up with TRBD1. The CDR3 extends over 14 amino acids. Germline loops: CDR1 LNHDA, CDR2 SQIVND (reference sequence). Trimming removed 3 bases from V and 3 bases from J; junction bases left unmatched: 4. CDR3 in amino acids: CASSIGQGVYEQYF. The DNA for the CDR3 is TGTGCCAGTAGTATTGGACAGGGAGTCTACGAGCAGTACTTC.

In its sample, this clone was seen a few times. The genes are TRBV6-1 and TRBJ2-5; D is ambiguous. Germline assignment: CDR1 MNHNS and CDR2 SASEGT. The CDR3 covers 12 residues. V lost 3 bases, J lost 4 bases, and 6 bases lay in between. CDR3 nucleotides: TGTGCCAGCAGTGAGTACGGAGAGACCCAGTACTTC. Translating gives CASSEYGETQYF.

The CDR3: CASSEPVSEAFF. The CDR3 nucleotides read TGTGCCAGCAGTGAACCGGTTTCGGAAGCTTTCTTT. The chain has TRBV6-1 and TRBJ1-1; D unresolved. The CDR3 runs 12 residues. With 2 bases removed from V and 8 bases from J, the gap between germline ends came to 9 bases. Germline values: CDR1 MNHNS, CDR2 SASEGT.

The chain employs TRBV30 and TRBJ2-7; 8 positions match TRBD2. The CDR3 is 14 amino acids. Looked up from germline, CDR1 is GTSNPN and CDR2 is SVGIG (reference sequence). Germline trimming cut 3 bases from V and 3 bases from J; bases unmatched to any gene: 7. The CDR3 region has the DNA TGTGCCTGGAGCGCCGGGACTAGGAGCTACGAGCAGTACTTC. Its protein product is CAWSAGTRSYEQYF. The complete variable domain, with remaining parts taken from reference TRBV30 and TRBJ2-7, reads SQTIHQWPATLVQPVGSPLSLECTVEGTSNPNLYWYRQAAGRGLQLLFYSVGIGQISSEVPQNLSASRPQDRQFILSSKKLLLSDSGFYLCAWSAGTRSYEQYFGPGTRLTVT.

This clone was seen a few times. The genes are TRBV2 and TRBJ1-2; no firm D call. V lost 7 bases, J lost 8 bases, and 17 bases lay in between. CDR3 length equals 13 residues. Germline loops: CDR1 SNHLY, CDR2 FYNNEI. The CDR3 region is CASNPGIRKGYTF. For the CDR3, the DNA is TGTGCCAGCAATCCAGGTATTAGGAAAGGCTACACCTTC.

This chain joins TRBV28 and TRBJ2-7; possible D gene TRBD1, 6 bases. The V end lost 6 bases, the J end lost 4 bases, and 16 bases lay between the germline ends. CDR1 and CDR2 (germline): MDHEN, SYDVKM. The length of the CDR3 is 14 residues. The CDR3 coding sequence is TGTGCCAGCAGCTCAGGGGTAAACGTGTACGAGCAGTACTTC. It encodes CASSSGVNVYEQYF. The full variable domain, in which reference TRBV28 and TRBJ2-7 provide the parts outside the CDR3, is DVKVTQSSRYLVKRTGEKVFLECVQDMDHENMFWYRQDPGLGLRLIYFSYDVKMKEKGDIPEGYSVSREKKERFSLILESASTNQTSMYLCASSSGVNVYEQYFGPGTRLTVT.

This clone was seen a handful of times. The chain has TRBV6-5 and TRBJ2-2; the match to TRBD1 covers 8 bases. The CDR3 is 14 residues long. Germline loops: CDR1 MNHEY, CDR2 SVGAGI. The V gene end was trimmed by 6 bases and the J gene end by 6 bases; junction bases not matched to a gene: 6. CDR3 in amino acids: CASSPTGVPGELFF. CDR3 nucleotide sequence: TGTGCCAGCAGCCCGACAGGGGTACCCGGGGAGCTGTTTTTT.

For the CDR3, the DNA is TGTGCCAGCAAAAGGGGACTAAACTACGAGCAGTACTTC. It codes for CASKRGLNYEQYF. The V gene is TRBV12-3 or TRBV12-4, the J gene TRBJ2-7; 7 bases agree with TRBD2. There are 13 residues in the CDR3. The trim removed 7 bases at V and 3 bases at J, leaving 6 bases unmatched.

The chain uses TRBV27 and TRBJ1-1; D not resolved. The CDR3 loop spans 14 amino acids. The V end was cut by 3 bases, the J end by 1 base, with 9 bases between. Germline CDR1 reads MNHEY; CDR2 reads SMNVEV (reference sequence). CDR3 coding DNA: TGTGCCAGCAGTTTCGGGTCTCAGAACACTGAAGCTTTCTTT. Its protein product is CASSFGSQNTEAFF.

The rearrangement joins TRBV28 to TRBJ1-5; D unresolved. CDR3 length: 12 amino acids. The germline V gene encodes CDR1 MDHEN and CDR2 SYDVKM. V was shortened by 6 bases and J by 0 bases, with 3 bases between the two germline ends. CDR3 protein: CASSYSNQPQHF. CDR3 nucleotides: TGTGCCAGCAGCTATAGCAATCAGCCCCAGCATTTT.

This clone has only one observation. This chain's CDR3 is CARLTRGQVNSGANVLTF. CDR3 DNA: TGTGCCCGCCTTACGAGGGGGCAGGTAAACTCTGGGGCCAACGTCCTGACTTTC. The chain employs TRBV6-8 and TRBJ2-6; 7 bases fit TRBD1. CDR3 length equals 18 residues. J gave up 0 bases and V 11 bases, and 16 bases lay outside the gene matches. From germline, CDR1 is MNHGY and CDR2 SAAAGT.

The CDR3: CSVVQGGETQYF. Written as DNA, the CDR3 is TGCAGCGTTGTCCAGGGGGGAGAGACCCAGTACTTC. The rearrangement joins TRBV29-1 to TRBJ2-5, with TRBD1 as a possible D gene (7 bases). The CDR3 runs 12 residues. Trimming took 4 bases from V and 4 from J, leaving 10 bases between them. The germline V gene has CDR1 SQVTM and CDR2 ANQGSEA. Filled out from reference TRBV29-1 and TRBJ2-5, the complete variable domain reads SAVISQKPSRDICQRGTSLTIQCQVDSQVTMMFWYRQQPGQSLTLIATANQGSEATYESGFVIDKFPISRPNLTFSTLTVSNMSPEDSSIYLCSVVQGGETQYFGPGTRLLVL.

This sequence joins TRBV11-3 and TRBJ2-2; D possibly corresponds to TRBD1 (5 bases). CDR3 length: 14 amino acids. The V gene lost 3 bases and the J gene lost 2 bases, with 7 bases spanning the gap. In germline, CDR1 is SGHNT, CDR2 YENEEA. In DNA form, the CDR3 reads TGTGCCAGCAGCTTCAGGGCCAACACCGGGGAGCTGTTTTTT. Encoded protein: CASSFRANTGELFF.

V and J are TRBV19 and TRBJ2-7; TRBD1 agrees at 8 bases. Germline trimming cut 9 bases from V and 5 bases from J; bases unmatched to any gene: 3. The CDR3 contains 11 residues. CDR1 is LNHDA and CDR2 is SQIVND in the germline V gene (reference sequence). The chain's CDR3 is CASRQGHEQYF. The CDR3 bases are TGTGCCAGCCGACAGGGGCACGAGCAGTACTTC.

This chain joins TRBV5-4 and TRBJ1-1, with D unresolved. The ends were cut back, 2 bases at V and 8 bases at J, with 13 bases in the middle. There are 13 residues in the CDR3. CDR1 and CDR2 (germline): SGHNT, YYREEE (reference sequence). CDR3 DNA sequence: TGTGCCAGCAGCTTTGGGCCAACGTGGGAAGCTTTCTTT. Encoded protein: CASSFGPTWEAFF.